These T cell receptor beta chains were read from a single sample in a study of Ad26.COV2.S vaccination and SARS-CoV-2 variants. The protocol was immunoSEQ multiplex PCR, while the TCRdb copy is restricted to in-frame clones and leaves out a portion. The table lists about 350,000 clones, approximately 90% of them singletons. Sequencing was performed on peripheral blood, taken after recovery from COVID-19. All receptors come from a human donor who had recovered from COVID-19. CDR3s include the opening cysteine and the closing phenylalanine or tryptophan. Fields, in order: clone size, V gene, D gene, J gene, CDR3 protein, CDR3 DNA. D genes are given only for firm matches. Clone size appears in some rows only: once, few, many, or a class for an expanded clone.

clone size: -; V gene: TRBV11-1; D gene: TRBD2; J gene: TRBJ2-5; CDR3 protein: CASSSLAGGLETQYF; CDR3 DNA: TGTGCCAGCAGCTCTCTAGCGGGGGGTTTAGAGACCCAGTACTTC
clone size: -; V gene: TRBV9; D gene: TRBD1; J gene: TRBJ1-2; CDR3 protein: CASSVEDQGAVRGYTF; CDR3 DNA: TGTGCCAGCAGCGTAGAAGACCAGGGGGCAGTTCGTGGCTACACCTTC
clone size: -; V gene: TRBV9; D gene: -; J gene: TRBJ1-3; CDR3 protein: CASSVGRGFSGNTIYF; CDR3 DNA: TGTGCCAGCAGCGTAGGTCGGGGGTTCTCTGGAAACACCATATATTTT
clone size: -; V gene: TRBV29-1; D gene: -; J gene: TRBJ2-5; CDR3 protein: CSVGWGSGPQETQYF; CDR3 DNA: TGCAGCGTTGGATGGGGTAGCGGACCCCAAGAGACCCAGTACTTC
clone size: -; V gene: TRBV7-2; D gene: -; J gene: TRBJ2-5; CDR3 protein: CASSLSFGFQETQYF; CDR3 DNA: TGTGCCAGCAGCTTAAGTTTCGGTTTCCAAGAGACCCAGTACTTC
clone size: once; V gene: TRBV9; D gene: -; J gene: TRBJ1-6; CDR3 protein: CASSPYGSSYNSPLHF; CDR3 DNA: TGTGCCAGCAGCCCTTATGGTAGCTCCTATAATTCACCCCTCCACTTT
clone size: -; V gene: TRBV13; D gene: -; J gene: TRBJ2-7; CDR3 protein: CAVRGVNSYEQYF; CDR3 DNA: TGTGCCGTCAGGGGGGTCAACTCCTACGAGCAGTACTTC
clone size: -; V gene: TRBV2; D gene: TRBD1; J gene: TRBJ1-2; CDR3 protein: CASILDRAPGYTF; CDR3 DNA: TGTGCCAGCATTCTGGACAGGGCCCCTGGCTACACCTTC
clone size: -; V gene: TRBV5-1; D gene: -; J gene: TRBJ1-2; CDR3 protein: CAKNTPREYWCRYTF; CDR3 DNA: -
clone size: -; V gene: TRBV9; D gene: -; J gene: TRBJ1-2; CDR3 protein: CASSGGDADRNYGYTF; CDR3 DNA: TGTGCCAGCAGCGGGGGAGATGCCGACAGAAACTATGGCTACACCTTC
clone size: -; V gene: TRBV27; D gene: -; J gene: TRBJ2-2; CDR3 protein: CASSFSGENTGELFF; CDR3 DNA: TGTGCCAGCAGTTTTTCCGGCGAAAACACCGGGGAGCTGTTTTTT
clone size: -; V gene: TRBV3-1/TRBV3-2; D gene: TRBD2; J gene: TRBJ2-1; CDR3 protein: CASSQDLSAGSNNEQFF; CDR3 DNA: TGTGCCAGCAGCCAAGATCTATCAGCGGGGTCGAACAATGAGCAGTTCTTC
clone size: -; V gene: TRBV2; D gene: -; J gene: TRBJ1-4; CDR3 protein: CASIDARLANEKLFF; CDR3 DNA: TGTGCCAGCATCGATGCACGCTTGGCTAATGAAAAACTGTTTTTT
clone size: -; V gene: TRBV19; D gene: -; J gene: TRBJ1-5; CDR3 protein: CASKAGPQPQHF; CDR3 DNA: TGTGCCAGTAAGGCAGGGCCTCAGCCCCAGCATTTT
clone size: once; V gene: TRBV6-4; D gene: TRBD1; J gene: TRBJ2-4; CDR3 protein: CASSDRGQREVAKNIQYF; CDR3 DNA: TGTGCCAGCAGTGACCGGGGACAGAGAGAAGTAGCCAAAAACATTCAGTACTTC
clone size: -; V gene: TRBV6-5; D gene: -; J gene: TRBJ1-1; CDR3 protein: CASSYWGAEAFF; CDR3 DNA: TGTGCCAGCAGTTACTGGGGGGCTGAAGCTTTCTTT
clone size: -; V gene: TRBV11-2; D gene: -; J gene: TRBJ1-1; CDR3 protein: CASSILDVAFF; CDR3 DNA: TGTGCCAGCAGCATACTCGATGTGGCTTTCTTT
clone size: -; V gene: TRBV24-1; D gene: -; J gene: TRBJ2-7; CDR3 protein: CATSDANRDEQYF; CDR3 DNA: TGTGCCACCAGTGATGCGAACAGGGACGAGCAGTACTTC
clone size: -; V gene: TRBV2; D gene: -; J gene: TRBJ1-5; CDR3 protein: CASSDEQDRQPQHF; CDR3 DNA: TGTGCCAGCAGTGATGAACAAGACCGGCAGCCCCAGCATTTT
clone size: -; V gene: TRBV7-3; D gene: -; J gene: TRBJ2-7; CDR3 protein: CASSSEGSSYEQYF; CDR3 DNA: TGTGCCAGCAGCTCCGAGGGGAGCTCCTACGAGCAGTACTTC
clone size: few; V gene: TRBV6-5; D gene: TRBD1; J gene: TRBJ1-2; CDR3 protein: CASSRGTVRNYGYTF; CDR3 DNA: TGTGCCAGCAGTAGGGGGACAGTCCGAAACTATGGCTACACCTTC
clone size: -; V gene: TRBV12-3/TRBV12-4; D gene: -; J gene: TRBJ1-1; CDR3 protein: CASSSQRGLAFF; CDR3 DNA: TGTGCCAGCAGTTCTCAGCGGGGTTTAGCTTTCTTT
clone size: -; V gene: TRBV9; D gene: TRBD1; J gene: TRBJ1-2; CDR3 protein: CASSGTGTGRDGYTF; CDR3 DNA: TGTGCCAGCAGCGGAACCGGGACAGGGAGAGATGGCTACACCTTC
clone size: -; V gene: TRBV12-5; D gene: -; J gene: TRBJ1-5; CDR3 protein: CASGSPGGGNQPQHF; CDR3 DNA: TGTGCTAGTGGTTCACCGGGAGGTGGCAATCAGCCCCAGCATTTT
clone size: once; V gene: TRBV9; D gene: -; J gene: TRBJ1-3; CDR3 protein: CASSVNSGAGNTIYF; CDR3 DNA: TGTGCCAGCAGCGTAAATTCGGGGGCTGGAAACACCATATATTTT
clone size: -; V gene: TRBV5-6; D gene: -; J gene: TRBJ2-5; CDR3 protein: CASSLAVETGQTYQETQYF; CDR3 DNA: TGTGCCAGCAGCTTGGCCGTGGAGACAGGTCAGACGTACCAAGAGACCCAGTACTTC
clone size: -; V gene: TRBV3-1/TRBV3-2; D gene: TRBD2; J gene: TRBJ2-3; CDR3 protein: CASSRELAGGRDTQYF; CDR3 DNA: TGTGCCAGCAGCAGGGAACTAGCGGGGGGGAGAGATACGCAGTATTTT
clone size: -; V gene: TRBV27; D gene: -; J gene: TRBJ1-1; CDR3 protein: CASSPPPGGAEAFF; CDR3 DNA: TGTGCCAGCAGTCCCCCCCCAGGCGGGGCTGAAGCTTTCTTT
clone size: once; V gene: TRBV10-3; D gene: TRBD2; J gene: TRBJ2-1; CDR3 protein: CAISRLAGGPIDEQFF; CDR3 DNA: TGTGCCATCAGCAGACTAGCGGGGGGGCCGATTGATGAGCAGTTCTTC
clone size: -; V gene: TRBV6-5; D gene: TRBD1; J gene: TRBJ1-5; CDR3 protein: CASSRDRVGNQPQHF; CDR3 DNA: TGTGCCAGCAGTCGCGACAGGGTAGGGAATCAGCCCCAGCATTTT
clone size: -; V gene: TRBV9; D gene: TRBD2; J gene: TRBJ2-2; CDR3 protein: CASSVTRTSGGSNTGELFF; CDR3 DNA: TGTGCCAGCAGCGTAACCCGGACTAGCGGGGGTTCGAACACCGGGGAGCTGTTTTTT
clone size: -; V gene: TRBV11-2; D gene: -; J gene: TRBJ2-1; CDR3 protein: CASSSTGLYNEQFF; CDR3 DNA: TGTGCCAGCAGCTCTACAGGCCTATACAATGAGCAGTTCTTC
clone size: -; V gene: TRBV7-2; D gene: TRBD2; J gene: TRBJ2-1; CDR3 protein: CASSLLAGGKIYNEQFF; CDR3 DNA: TGTGCCAGCAGCTTACTAGCGGGGGGTAAGATCTACAATGAGCAGTTCTTC
clone size: -; V gene: TRBV5-1; D gene: -; J gene: TRBJ2-3; CDR3 protein: CASSLLQGGADTQYF; CDR3 DNA: TGCGCCAGCAGCTTGTTACAGGGTGGGGCAGATACGCAGTATTTT
clone size: -; V gene: TRBV29-1; D gene: TRBD1; J gene: TRBJ1-1; CDR3 protein: CSVRDRVIIANTEAFF; CDR3 DNA: TGCAGCGTTAGAGACAGGGTAATAATTGCGAACACTGAAGCTTTCTTT
clone size: -; V gene: TRBV29-1; D gene: TRBD1; J gene: TRBJ1-3; CDR3 protein: CSVLNRQGGNTIYF; CDR3 DNA: TGCAGCGTCCTAAATAGACAGGGGGGAAACACCATATATTTT
clone size: -; V gene: TRBV6-2/TRBV6-3; D gene: -; J gene: TRBJ1-5; CDR3 protein: CASSQGNQPQHF; CDR3 DNA: TGTGCCAGCAGTCAAGGTAATCAGCCCCAGCATTTT
clone size: -; V gene: TRBV6-5; D gene: TRBD2; J gene: TRBJ2-1; CDR3 protein: CASSYRSGGARNEQFF; CDR3 DNA: TGTGCCAGCAGTTACCGTAGCGGGGGGGCGCGGAATGAGCAGTTCTTC
clone size: -; V gene: TRBV19; D gene: -; J gene: TRBJ1-6; CDR3 protein: CASSPLSGGLLLNSPLHF; CDR3 DNA: TGTGCCAGTAGCCCCCTATCCGGGGGGTTGTTGCTCAATTCACCCCTCCACTTT
clone size: -; V gene: TRBV19; D gene: -; J gene: TRBJ2-2; CDR3 protein: CASSVGTGELFF; CDR3 DNA: TGTGCCAGTAGTGTGGGGACCGGGGAGCTGTTTTTT
clone size: -; V gene: TRBV6-5; D gene: -; J gene: TRBJ1-1; CDR3 protein: CASSYGERLNTEAFF; CDR3 DNA: TGTGCCAGCAGTTACGGGGAAAGGTTGAACACTGAAGCTTTCTTT
clone size: -; V gene: TRBV5-8; D gene: -; J gene: TRBJ1-2; CDR3 protein: CASSFLRGGNYGYTF; CDR3 DNA: TGTGCCAGCAGCTTCCTCCGTGGGGGGAACTATGGCTACACCTTC
clone size: -; V gene: TRBV15; D gene: TRBD1; J gene: TRBJ1-1; CDR3 protein: CATSRDGTGVTEAFF; CDR3 DNA: TGTGCCACCAGCAGAGACGGGACAGGGGTTACTGAAGCTTTCTTT
clone size: -; V gene: TRBV2; D gene: -; J gene: TRBJ2-1; CDR3 protein: CASSADNEQFF; CDR3 DNA: TGTGCCAGCAGTGCCGACAATGAGCAGTTCTTC
clone size: -; V gene: TRBV27; D gene: TRBD1; J gene: TRBJ2-5; CDR3 protein: CASSTVTGIQETQYF; CDR3 DNA: TGTGCCAGCAGTACCGTGACAGGGATACAAGAGACCCAGTACTTC